The rows below give T cell receptor beta chains drawn from one sample of a study of lymphopenia after photon versus proton radiotherapy. Only in-frame clones appear in the TCRdb table, and some are missing; sequencing was by immunoSEQ multiplex PCR. The top ten hold 2.9% of the sample, which has roughly 65,000 clones, around 90% seen once. The material was peripheral blood, obtained from a patient treated with photon-based radiotherapy. The receptors come from an older woman with pancreatic cancer. Both conserved end residues are part of each CDR3. A D gene is named only where the DNA matches it firmly. Clone size appears in some rows only: once, few, many, or a class for an expanded clone.

D gene: TRBD1
CDR3 length: 16
clone size: -
V gene: TRBV4-3
J gene: TRBJ1-4
CDR3 DNA: TGCGCCAGCAGCCAAGATCTAAAGGGGGCGAGTGAAAAACTGTTTTTT
CDR3 protein: CASSQDLKGASEKLFF

D gene: -
CDR3 length: 16
clone size: -
V gene: TRBV9
J gene: TRBJ2-5
CDR3 DNA: TGTGCCAGCAGCGCGAGTGCCCAGGGTCGGGACGAGACCCAGTACTTC
CDR3 protein: CASSASAQGRDETQYF

D gene: TRBD2
CDR3 length: 17
clone size: -
V gene: TRBV7-2
J gene: TRBJ2-1
CDR3 DNA: TGTGCCAGCAGCTTGACCCGATCTGGTTCGGGAGGCAATGAGCAGTTCTTC
CDR3 protein: CASSLTRSGSGGNEQFF

D gene: -
CDR3 length: 14
clone size: once
V gene: TRBV14
J gene: TRBJ2-1
CDR3 DNA: TGTGCCAGCAGCCACTTCCCCCCCCCGGGTGAGCAGTTCTTC
CDR3 protein: CASSHFPPPGEQFF

D gene: -
CDR3 length: 13
clone size: -
V gene: TRBV7-8
J gene: TRBJ1-1
CDR3 DNA: TGTGCCAGCAGCTTCCCCGGGAACACTGAAGCTTTCTTT
CDR3 protein: CASSFPGNTEAFF

D gene: -
CDR3 length: 15
clone size: -
V gene: TRBV25-1
J gene: TRBJ1-1
CDR3 DNA: TGTGCCAGCAGACCGCATGGGGGGCGAAGCACTGAAGCTTTCTTT
CDR3 protein: CASRPHGGRSTEAFF

D gene: -
CDR3 length: 18
clone size: -
V gene: TRBV11-2
J gene: TRBJ2-7
CDR3 DNA: TGTGCCAGCAGCTTATCCCGCCCGGGAGCCGGGTTGGGTTACGAGCAGTACTTC
CDR3 protein: CASSLSRPGAGLGYEQYF

D gene: -
CDR3 length: 16
clone size: -
V gene: TRBV15
J gene: TRBJ1-4
CDR3 DNA: TGTGCCACCAGCAGAGATAGGGCCGGGAATAATGAAAAACTGTTTTTT
CDR3 protein: CATSRDRAGNNEKLFF

D gene: TRBD1
CDR3 length: 14
clone size: -
V gene: TRBV6-5
J gene: TRBJ1-5
CDR3 DNA: TGTGCCACTTCCCCAGGGGGGGCGGGTCAGCCCCAGCATTTT
CDR3 protein: CATSPGGAGQPQHF

D gene: -
CDR3 length: 12
clone size: -
V gene: TRBV5-6
J gene: TRBJ2-7
CDR3 DNA: TGTGCCAGCAGCTTGGTTGGGGGATCACCGTACTTC
CDR3 protein: CASSLVGGSPYF

D gene: -
CDR3 length: 15
clone size: -
V gene: TRBV19
J gene: TRBJ2-1
CDR3 DNA: TGTGCCAGTAGTATGTCTAGGAGCTCCTACAATGAGCAGTTCTTC
CDR3 protein: CASSMSRSSYNEQFF

D gene: TRBD2
CDR3 length: 18
clone size: -
V gene: TRBV4-3
J gene: TRBJ2-2
CDR3 DNA: TGCGCCAGCAGCCAAGTGACCCCGGGACTAGCGAACACCGGGGAGCTGTTTTTT
CDR3 protein: CASSQVTPGLANTGELFF

D gene: TRBD2
CDR3 length: 19
clone size: -
V gene: TRBV10-1
J gene: TRBJ2-7
CDR3 DNA: TGCGCCAGCAGTGAGGGCGGACTAGCGGGAACCCATGCTTGTTACGAGCAGTACTTC
CDR3 protein: CASSEGGLAGTHACYEQYF

D gene: -
CDR3 length: 13
clone size: -
V gene: TRBV7-2
J gene: TRBJ2-3
CDR3 DNA: TGTGCCAGCAGCTTAGCTACGCCAGATACGCAGTATTTT
CDR3 protein: CASSLATPDTQYF

D gene: -
CDR3 length: 16
clone size: -
V gene: TRBV7-9
J gene: TRBJ1-3
CDR3 DNA: TGTGCCAGCAGCTTAGCTCTTAGGAGCTCTGGAAACACCATATATTTT
CDR3 protein: CASSLALRSSGNTIYF

D gene: TRBD1
CDR3 length: 16
clone size: -
V gene: TRBV5-5
J gene: TRBJ2-4
CDR3 DNA: TGTGCCAGCAGCCCCGGTCCGGGACAGGGATCCAACATTCAGTACTTC
CDR3 protein: CASSPGPGQGSNIQYF

D gene: -
CDR3 length: 15
clone size: -
V gene: TRBV28
J gene: TRBJ2-1
CDR3 DNA: TGTGCCAGCAGTTTATGGGAGGGCGGCCACAATGAGCAGTTCTTC
CDR3 protein: CASSLWEGGHNEQFF

D gene: TRBD2
CDR3 length: 17
clone size: few
V gene: TRBV7-9
J gene: TRBJ2-2
CDR3 DNA: TGTGCCAGCAGCCCCCGGGCTAGCGGGAGTAGAGCCGGGGAGCTGTTTTTT
CDR3 protein: CASSPRASGSRAGELFF

D gene: -
CDR3 length: 13
clone size: -
V gene: TRBV11-3
J gene: TRBJ2-7
CDR3 DNA: TGTGCCAGCAGCTTAGACAGCAGCTACGAGCAGTACTTC
CDR3 protein: CASSLDSSYEQYF

D gene: -
CDR3 length: 14
clone size: -
V gene: TRBV29-1
J gene: TRBJ2-2
CDR3 DNA: TGCAGCGTTGTGACCAAAACCCACACCGGGGAGCTGTTTTTT
CDR3 protein: CSVVTKTHTGELFF

D gene: -
CDR3 length: 13
clone size: -
V gene: TRBV11-2
J gene: TRBJ2-3
CDR3 DNA: TGTGCCAGCAGCTTAGATCGAACAGATACGCAGTATTTT
CDR3 protein: CASSLDRTDTQYF

D gene: -
CDR3 length: 15
clone size: -
V gene: TRBV7-3
J gene: TRBJ1-1
CDR3 DNA: TGTGCCAGCAGCTTCCTACAGGGATCCCGCACTGAAGCTTTCTTT
CDR3 protein: CASSFLQGSRTEAFF

D gene: TRBD2
CDR3 length: 17
clone size: -
V gene: TRBV6-1
J gene: TRBJ2-3
CDR3 DNA: TGTGCCAGCAGTGTGAAGCGGGAGTCGCTTAGCACAGATACGCAGTATTTT
CDR3 protein: CASSVKRESLSTDTQYF

D gene: TRBD1
CDR3 length: 16
clone size: once
V gene: TRBV19
J gene: TRBJ1-3
CDR3 DNA: TGTGCCAGTAGTATCCTCCCAGGGGGCTCTGGAAACACCATATATTTT
CDR3 protein: CASSILPGGSGNTIYF

D gene: TRBD1
CDR3 length: 16
clone size: -
V gene: TRBV28
J gene: TRBJ2-3
CDR3 DNA: TGTGCCAGCAGTGCCCTGGACAGGGACACAGGAGATACGCAGTATTTT
CDR3 protein: CASSALDRDTGDTQYF

D gene: TRBD2
CDR3 length: 16
clone size: -
V gene: TRBV9
J gene: TRBJ2-2
CDR3 DNA: TGTGCCAGCAGCGGTTCTAGCGGTAGAGGGACCGGGGAGCTGTTTTTT
CDR3 protein: CASSGSSGRGTGELFF

D gene: TRBD2
CDR3 length: 15
clone size: -
V gene: TRBV11-2
J gene: TRBJ2-2
CDR3 DNA: TGTGCCAGCAGCCCCGGACTAGCGGGATCCGGGGAGCTGTTTTTT
CDR3 protein: CASSPGLAGSGELFF

D gene: TRBD1
CDR3 length: 17
clone size: -
V gene: TRBV14
J gene: TRBJ2-1
CDR3 DNA: TGTGCCAGCAGCCCCCGACAGGGACAGAGATCCTACAATGAGCAGTTCTTC
CDR3 protein: CASSPRQGQRSYNEQFF

D gene: TRBD1
CDR3 length: 10
clone size: -
V gene: TRBV20-1
J gene: TRBJ2-5
CDR3 DNA: TGCACGACAGGGGTGGAGACCCAGTACTTC
CDR3 protein: CTTGVETQYF

D gene: -
CDR3 length: 17
clone size: -
V gene: TRBV28
J gene: TRBJ1-3
CDR3 DNA: TGTGCCAGCAGTTCCGACAGCCTAACCAACTCTGGAAACACCATATATTTT
CDR3 protein: CASSSDSLTNSGNTIYF

D gene: -
CDR3 length: 13
clone size: -
V gene: TRBV9
J gene: TRBJ2-2
CDR3 DNA: TGTGCCAGCAGTGTTAGGGAGTCCGGGGAGCTGTTTTTT
CDR3 protein: CASSVRESGELFF